A selection of T cell receptor beta chains follows, all from one sample in a study of blood T cell repertoires in COVID-19. Libraries were prepared by immunoSEQ multiplex PCR; TCRdb keeps only in-frame clonotypes and omits some of them. The table has 150,000 or so clones, roughly four fifths seen once; the top ten hold roughly 15%. The specimen was peripheral blood. The source is a human donor with acute or convalescent COVID-19. The donor label of this sample is uncertain. CDR3s include the opening cysteine and the closing phenylalanine or tryptophan. D genes are given only for firm matches. Part of the rows lack a size; the others show once, few, many or a class for expanded clones.

-	TRBV6-4	TRBD1	TRBJ2-1	TGTGCCAGCAGTGACAGAGGGCAGGGGGTCGATGAGCAGTTCTTC	CASSDRGQGVDEQFF
few	TRBV19	-	TRBJ1-2	TGTGCCAGTAGTATAGGCCGTAGCTATGGCTACACCTTC	CASSIGRSYGYTF
-	TRBV9	-	TRBJ2-4	TGTGCCAGCAGCGCGAGAGGCGAGGGTTGGGAAGCCAAAAACATTCAGTACTTC	CASSARGEGWEAKNIQYF
-	TRBV9	-	TRBJ1-2	TGTGCCAGCAGCGTAGGAGACAGGAGAATCTATGGCTACACCTTC	CASSVGDRRIYGYTF
-	TRBV24-1	-	TRBJ2-1	TGTGCCACCAGTGACGCCCGTGGGGGGACCGATGAGCAGTTCTTC	CATSDARGGTDEQFF
-	TRBV5-1	-	TRBJ2-5	TGCGCCAGCAGCTTGGGCCAGCGCCAAGAGACCCAGTACTTC	CASSLGQRQETQYF
-	TRBV7-9	TRBD1	TRBJ2-7	TGTGCCAGCAGCTCGGACAGGGTTAACTACGAGCAGTACTTC	CASSSDRVNYEQYF
-	TRBV10-3	-	TRBJ1-5	TGTGCCATCAGTGACCCAGGTCATAGCAATCAGCCCCAGCATTTT	CAISDPGHSNQPQHF
-	TRBV7-6	TRBD2	TRBJ2-5	TGTGCCAGCAGCTCCCCTAGCGGTAGCAAGACCCAGTACTTC	CASSSPSGSKTQYF
once	TRBV10-3	-	TRBJ2-7	TGTGCCATCAGTGAGTCGACACGGTCACCCTACGAGCAGTACTTC	CAISESTRSPYEQYF
-	TRBV29-1	TRBD1	TRBJ1-2	TGCAGCGTGCGACAGGGGGCGGAATATGGCTACACCTTC	CSVRQGAEYGYTF
-	TRBV19	TRBD1	TRBJ2-6	TGTGCCAGTATTACAGGGGCTGGGGCCAACGTCCTGACTTTC	CASITGAGANVLTF
-	TRBV15	TRBD1	TRBJ1-5	TGTGCCACCAGCAAGGGGGCATGGGAACAGCCCCAGCATTTT	CATSKGAWEQPQHF
-	TRBV5-1	TRBD1	TRBJ1-4	TGCGCCAGCTCCAGGACAGGCGGATCCAACGAAAAACTGTTTTTT	CASSRTGGSNEKLFF
-	TRBV27	TRBD1	TRBJ1-4	TGTGCCAGCAGTTTAATCAGGGGGAATGAAAAACTGTTTTTT	CASSLIRGNEKLFF
once	TRBV4-1	-	TRBJ2-2	TGCGCCAGCAGCCAAGTTCCGGGCACCGGGGAGCTGTTTTTT	CASSQVPGTGELFF
-	TRBV7-2	-	TRBJ1-1	TGTGCCAGCAGCTATCAGGGTGGGATCGCTGAAGCTTTCTTT	CASSYQGGIAEAFF
-	TRBV14	-	TRBJ1-1	TGTGCCAGCAGCCAAGAAGCGGGGAACACTGAAGCTTTCTTT	CASSQEAGNTEAFF
-	TRBV9	-	TRBJ1-2	TGTGCCAGCAGCGTAGCTCCCAGGGGCCGTGCTAACTATGGCTACACCTTC	CASSVAPRGRANYGYTF
-	TRBV30	-	TRBJ1-6	TGTGCCTGGAGGGAAACAGGGTTCAGCTCCTATAATTCACCCCTCCACTTT	CAWRETGFSSYNSPLHF
-	TRBV5-6	TRBD1	TRBJ1-1	TGTGCCAGCAGATTTCAGGGGGCAGCAACTGAAGCTTTCTTT	CASRFQGAATEAFF
-	TRBV7-8	TRBD1	TRBJ2-7	TGTGCCAGCAGCTTCGGACAGGGGGTGTACGAGCAGTACTTC	CASSFGQGVYEQYF
-	TRBV7-2	TRBD1	TRBJ2-7	TGTGCCAGCAGAACCGCCGGGACAGGGGTCTACGAGCAGTACTTC	CASRTAGTGVYEQYF
-	TRBV5-8	-	TRBJ1-1	TGTGCCAGCAGCTTGGGACAGCGGAACACTGAAGCTTTCTTT	CASSLGQRNTEAFF
few	TRBV30	-	TRBJ1-2	TGTGCCTGGAGTGAACAGGGACCTTATGGCTACACCTTC	CAWSEQGPYGYTF
-	TRBV9	-	TRBJ1-6	TGTGCCAGCAGCGGACAGTCTCGAAATTCACCCCTCCACTTT	CASSGQSRNSPLHF
-	TRBV11-1	-	TRBJ2-7	TGTGCCAGCAGCTTAGATCAGGGGACCCTCAAGCAGTACTTC	CASSLDQGTLKQYF
-	TRBV11-2	TRBD2	TRBJ2-4	TGTGCCAGCAGCCCTAGCGGCGTAGCCAAAAACATTCAGTACTTC	CASSPSGVAKNIQYF
-	TRBV11-2	TRBD1	TRBJ2-3	TGTGCCAGCAGCTCGACAGGGGCAGCAGATACGCAGTATTTT	CASSSTGAADTQYF
-	TRBV4-2	-	TRBJ1-2	TGTGCCAGCAGCCAAGATCTTGGTGGAGGGACCAAAGGGGGCTACACCTTC	CASSQDLGGGTKGGYTF
once	TRBV5-6	TRBD1	TRBJ1-2	TGTGCCAGCAGCTATGGAGGGGGCGAGGCCTATGGCTACACCTTC	CASSYGGGEAYGYTF